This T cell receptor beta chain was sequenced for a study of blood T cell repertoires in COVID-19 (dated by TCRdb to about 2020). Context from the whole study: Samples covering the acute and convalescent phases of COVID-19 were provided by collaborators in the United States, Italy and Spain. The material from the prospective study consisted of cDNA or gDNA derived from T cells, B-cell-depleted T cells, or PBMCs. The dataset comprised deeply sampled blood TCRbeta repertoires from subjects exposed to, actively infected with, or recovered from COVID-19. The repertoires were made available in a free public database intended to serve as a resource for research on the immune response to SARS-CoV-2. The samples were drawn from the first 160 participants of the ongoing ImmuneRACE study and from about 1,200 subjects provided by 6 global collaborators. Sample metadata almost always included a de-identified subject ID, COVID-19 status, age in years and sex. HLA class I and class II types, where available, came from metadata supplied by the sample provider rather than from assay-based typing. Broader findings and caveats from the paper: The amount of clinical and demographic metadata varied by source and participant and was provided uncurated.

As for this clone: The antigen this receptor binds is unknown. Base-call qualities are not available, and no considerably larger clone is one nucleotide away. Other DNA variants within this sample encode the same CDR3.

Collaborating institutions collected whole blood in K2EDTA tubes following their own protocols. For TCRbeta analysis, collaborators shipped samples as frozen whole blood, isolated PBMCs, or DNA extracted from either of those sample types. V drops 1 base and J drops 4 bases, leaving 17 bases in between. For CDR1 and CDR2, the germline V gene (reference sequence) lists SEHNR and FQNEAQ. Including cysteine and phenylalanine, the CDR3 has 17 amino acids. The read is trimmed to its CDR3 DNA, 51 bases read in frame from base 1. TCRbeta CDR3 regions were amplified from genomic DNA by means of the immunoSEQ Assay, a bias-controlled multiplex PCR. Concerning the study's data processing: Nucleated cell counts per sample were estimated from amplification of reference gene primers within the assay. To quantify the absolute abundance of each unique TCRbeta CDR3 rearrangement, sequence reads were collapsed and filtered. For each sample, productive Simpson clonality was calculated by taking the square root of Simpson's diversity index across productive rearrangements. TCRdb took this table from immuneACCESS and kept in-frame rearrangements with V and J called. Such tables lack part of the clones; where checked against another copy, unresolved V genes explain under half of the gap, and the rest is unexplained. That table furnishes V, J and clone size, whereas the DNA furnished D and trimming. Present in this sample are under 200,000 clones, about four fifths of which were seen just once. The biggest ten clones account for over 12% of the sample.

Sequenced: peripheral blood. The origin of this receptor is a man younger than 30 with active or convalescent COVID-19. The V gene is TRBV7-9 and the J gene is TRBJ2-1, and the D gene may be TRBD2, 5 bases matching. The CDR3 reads CASSLELRTSGYNEQFF. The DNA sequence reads TGTGCCAGCAGCTTAGAGCTCCGGACTTCGGGATACAATGAGCAGTTCTTC.